These T cell receptor beta chains were read from a single sample in a study of T cell repertoires in cytomegalovirus infection. MiXCR was run by TCRdb on the reads, yielding one entry per CDR3 protein. The sample carries roughly 190,000 distinct CDR3 sequences, about a tenth recorded once. The sample was PBMCs. Receptor source: a human donor in good health (CMV status not recorded). Some clones in this sample may be carry-over from other donors' samples. CDR3s include the opening cysteine and the closing phenylalanine or tryptophan. Each record gives: J gene, clone size, V gene, D gene, CDR3 DNA, CDR3 protein. The D gene is left open where the match is weak. Some rows mark clone size as missing; the rest say once, few, many or name a class of expanded clone.

J: TRBJ2-7
size: few
V: TRBV20-1
D: NA
DNA: TGCAGTGCTAGAGATCTCCGGGACCGTGCCTACGAGCAGTACTTC
CDR3: CSARDLRDRAYEQYF

J: TRBJ2-2
size: many
V: TRBV7-8
D: NA
DNA: TGTGCCAGCAGCGGGGCACAGCCTTTAACCGGGGAGCTGTTTTTT
CDR3: CASSGAQPLTGELFF

J: TRBJ1-2
size: many
V: TRBV5-1
D: NA
DNA: TGCGCCAGCAGCCATGGCCCCCCAGGGGCGGACTATGGCTACACCTTC
CDR3: CASSHGPPGADYGYTF

J: TRBJ2-7
size: many
V: TRBV7-2
D: TRBD2
DNA: TGTGCCAGCAGCGCTAGCGGCAGCTCCTACGAGCAGTACTTC
CDR3: CASSASGSSYEQYF

J: TRBJ1-1
size: few
V: TRBV6-2/TRBV6-3
D: NA
DNA: TGTGCCAGCAGCCCCCGCGGCGAAGCTTTCTTT
CDR3: CASSPRGEAFF

J: TRBJ2-4
size: many
V: TRBV6-1
D: NA
DNA: TGTGCCAGCATCCTCACAGGGGCCAAAAACATTCAGTACTTC
CDR3: CASILTGAKNIQYF

J: TRBJ2-5
size: many
V: TRBV15
D: TRBD2
DNA: TGTGCCACCAGCAGAGATCGGCCCAGGGCGCTCGCGGGGGGGGAGACCCAGTACTTC
CDR3: CATSRDRPRALAGGETQYF

J: TRBJ1-5
size: NA
V: TRBV6-1
D: NA
DNA: TGTGCCAGCTGGAGTAGGTGGTGGGGTCAGCCCCAGCATTTT
CDR3: CASWSRWWGQPQHF

J: TRBJ1-1
size: NA
V: TRBV6-6
D: TRBD1
DNA: TGTGCCAGCAGTCCCCTGACAGGGACTGAAGCTTTCTTT
CDR3: CASSPLTGTEAFF

J: TRBJ2-3
size: many
V: TRBV6-5
D: TRBD2
DNA: TGTGCCAGCAGTTACTCGAAGGGTAGCGGGGGGGCCGGTGGTACGCAGTATTTT
CDR3: CASSYSKGSGGAGGTQYF

J: TRBJ2-7
size: NA
V: TRBV24-1
D: TRBD1
DNA: TGTGCCACCAGTGACGATTGGACAGGGGCCGAGCAGTACTTC
CDR3: CATSDDWTGAEQYF

J: TRBJ1-6
size: many
V: TRBV12-3/TRBV12-4
D: TRBD1
DNA: TGTGCCAGCAGACCTCCCGGACAGGGGAATTCACCCCTCCACTTT
CDR3: CASRPPGQGNSPLHF

J: TRBJ1-1
size: few
V: TRBV28
D: TRBD1
DNA: TGTGCCAGCAGTTTATCGGCGGGACAGGGTGGAGGTGAAGCTTTCTTT
CDR3: CASSLSAGQGGGEAFF

J: TRBJ1-2
size: many
V: TRBV28
D: NA
DNA: TGTGCCAGCCCCAAGCCGGGGGCTGGCGGCTACACCTTC
CDR3: CASPKPGAGGYTF

J: TRBJ2-3
size: few
V: TRBV29-1
D: TRBD1
DNA: TGCAGCGTTAGGGACAGGGGGTTCACAGATACGCAGTATTTT
CDR3: CSVRDRGFTDTQYF

J: TRBJ1-6
size: many
V: TRBV7-2
D: TRBD1
DNA: TGTGCCAGCAGCTCCCGACAGGGGGGAGGCTCACCCCTCCACTTT
CDR3: CASSSRQGGGSPLHF

J: TRBJ2-7
size: few
V: TRBV30
D: TRBD2
DNA: TGTGCCTGGAGTGGGGACTATTCCTACGAGCAGTACTTC
CDR3: CAWSGDYSYEQYF

J: TRBJ1-1
size: NA
V: TRBV7-2
D: NA
DNA: TGTGCCAGCAGCTTTCAGGGGCTTCCGAACACTGAAGCTTTCTTT
CDR3: CASSFQGLPNTEAFF

J: TRBJ2-1
size: many
V: TRBV7-2
D: TRBD2
DNA: TGTGCCAGCAGCTTACGGACTAGCGGGAGTGTGTACAATGAGCAGTTCTTC
CDR3: CASSLRTSGSVYNEQFF

J: TRBJ2-7
size: NA
V: TRBV10-3
D: TRBD1
DNA: TGTGCCATCGGGGACAGGGCCCCATCCTACGAGCAGTACTTC
CDR3: CAIGDRAPSYEQYF

J: TRBJ1-6
size: few
V: TRBV2
D: TRBD1
DNA: TGTGCCAGCAGCCCCGGACAGGTGGATTCACCCCTCCACTTT
CDR3: CASSPGQVDSPLHF

J: TRBJ2-5
size: few
V: TRBV20-1
D: TRBD1
DNA: TGCAGTGCTGACAGGGTGGATGAGACCCAGTACTTC
CDR3: CSADRVDETQYF

J: TRBJ1-2
size: many
V: TRBV5-6
D: NA
DNA: TGTGCCAGCAGCTCGGAACCGGATGCAGGGCCTGCTAACTATGGCTACACCTTC
CDR3: CASSSEPDAGPANYGYTF

J: TRBJ2-7
size: many
V: TRBV4-1
D: NA
DNA: TGCGCCAGCAGCCGGGATCCCGGCTACGAGCAGTACTTC
CDR3: CASSRDPGYEQYF

J: TRBJ2-2
size: few
V: TRBV7-8
D: NA
DNA: TGTGCCAGCAGCTTAGACGGTATCCCCACCGGGGAGCTGTTTTTT
CDR3: CASSLDGIPTGELFF

J: TRBJ2-3
size: few
V: TRBV7-2
D: TRBD2
DNA: TGTGCCAGCAGCCGCTTGTTCGGGAGGGCAGATACGCAGTATTTT
CDR3: CASSRLFGRADTQYF

J: TRBJ2-6
size: many
V: TRBV20-1
D: TRBD1
DNA: TGCAGTGCTAGGACAGGGTTGAAGGGCTCTGGGGCCAACGTCCTGACTTTC
CDR3: CSARTGLKGSGANVLTF

J: TRBJ1-5
size: few
V: TRBV11-2
D: NA
DNA: TGTGCCAGCAGCTCCCGGGATCAGCCCCAGCATTTT
CDR3: CASSSRDQPQHF

J: TRBJ2-7
size: many
V: TRBV7-2
D: TRBD2
DNA: TGTGCCAGCAGCCCTCCGGGTAGCGGGGTTTACGAGCAGTACTTC
CDR3: CASSPPGSGVYEQYF

J: TRBJ2-7
size: NA
V: TRBV12-3/TRBV12-4
D: NA
DNA: TGTGCCAGCAGTTCCCGGGGTGGCGGGCTGGCCTCCTACGAGCAGTACTTC
CDR3: CASSSRGGGLASYEQYF

J: TRBJ2-3
size: many
V: TRBV7-8
D: NA
DNA: TGTGCCAGCAGCCACGAACGGGTGGGGGCGGCTGATACGCAGTATTTT
CDR3: CASSHERVGAADTQYF

J: TRBJ1-5
size: many
V: TRBV7-2
D: TRBD1
DNA: TGTGCCAGCAGCGCAACAGGGGGCAATCAGCCCCAGCATTTT
CDR3: CASSATGGNQPQHF

J: TRBJ2-3
size: NA
V: TRBV30
D: NA
DNA: TGTGCCTGGACAGGGAAAGATACGCAGTATTTT
CDR3: CAWTGKDTQYF

J: TRBJ2-3
size: many
V: TRBV4-3
D: NA
DNA: TGCGCCAGCAGCCAAGATGGAAGTAGCACAGATACGCAGTATTTT
CDR3: CASSQDGSSTDTQYF

J: TRBJ2-5
size: few
V: TRBV27
D: NA
DNA: TGTGCCAGCAGCCCCGAGAGACCTGTTGAGACCCAGTACTTC
CDR3: CASSPERPVETQYF

J: TRBJ2-4
size: few
V: TRBV20-1
D: NA
DNA: TGCAGTGCTAGGATCGGAGTGCTAGCCAAAAACATTCAGTACTTC
CDR3: CSARIGVLAKNIQYF

J: TRBJ1-1
size: few
V: TRBV29-1
D: NA
DNA: TGCAGCGTTGATACCCCACAGGGTCTTGCCGAAGCTTTCTTT
CDR3: CSVDTPQGLAEAFF

J: TRBJ1-1
size: NA
V: TRBV28
D: NA
DNA: TGTGCCAGCAGCCAACCGGGACGGGTGAACACTGAAGCTTTCTTT
CDR3: CASSQPGRVNTEAFF

J: TRBJ2-7
size: many
V: TRBV7-9
D: TRBD1
DNA: TGTGCCAGCAGCCGTCCCGGGACAGGGGTCAGTGTCGAGCAGTACTTC
CDR3: CASSRPGTGVSVEQYF

J: TRBJ1-2
size: many
V: TRBV7-8
D: TRBD1
DNA: TGTGCCAGCAGCTTAATTCCACAGGGGGCGGACTATGGCTACACCTTC
CDR3: CASSLIPQGADYGYTF

J: TRBJ2-5
size: many
V: TRBV7-8
D: TRBD1
DNA: TGTGCCAGCAGTCCCGGGAGACAGGGGATATCCCAAGAGACCCAGTACTTC
CDR3: CASSPGRQGISQETQYF

J: TRBJ2-1
size: NA
V: TRBV20-1
D: NA
DNA: TGCAGTGCTCCTGACAGTTACAATGAGCAGTTCTTC
CDR3: CSAPDSYNEQFF

J: TRBJ1-6
size: many
V: TRBV7-2
D: NA
DNA: TGTGCCAGCAGCAACCCGCCGGGACATTTAAGTTCACCCCTCCACTTT
CDR3: CASSNPPGHLSSPLHF

J: TRBJ2-5
size: NA
V: TRBV7-2
D: NA
DNA: TGTGCCAGCAGCATGACAAACAGGGAGACCCAGTACTTC
CDR3: CASSMTNRETQYF

J: TRBJ2-2
size: many
V: TRBV7-8
D: NA
DNA: TGTGCCAGCAGCTTAGGACTCCTGAAGGGCACCGGGGAGCTGTTTTTT
CDR3: CASSLGLLKGTGELFF

J: TRBJ2-2
size: NA
V: TRBV7-3
D: TRBD1
DNA: TGTGCCAGCAGCGCATCCGGGACAGCTACCGGGGAGCTGTTTTTT
CDR3: CASSASGTATGELFF

J: TRBJ2-1
size: NA
V: TRBV27
D: NA
DNA: TGTGCCAGCAGTTTAAGTTGGATTCAATACAATGAGCAGTTCTTC
CDR3: CASSLSWIQYNEQFF

J: TRBJ2-7
size: few
V: TRBV11-2
D: TRBD2
DNA: TGTGCCAGCAGCTCATGGACTAGCGGGGGACCCTACGAGCAGTACTTC
CDR3: CASSSWTSGGPYEQYF

J: TRBJ2-7
size: NA
V: TRBV30
D: TRBD2
DNA: TGTGCCTGCTACCCAAGCGGGAGGGGCTACGAGCAGTACTTC
CDR3: CACYPSGRGYEQYF

J: TRBJ2-1
size: NA
V: TRBV12-3/TRBV12-4
D: NA
DNA: TGTGCCAGCAGTTTAATGGGCAATGAGCAGTTCTTC
CDR3: CASSLMGNEQFF

J: TRBJ2-4
size: many
V: TRBV5-5
D: TRBD1
DNA: TGTGCCAGCAGCTCGGACAGGGAGCGAACTAAACTAGCCAAAAACATTCAGTACTTC
CDR3: CASSSDRERTKLAKNIQYF

J: TRBJ1-2
size: few
V: TRBV15
D: NA
DNA: TGTGCCACCAGCAGAGATGGCCTGGTGTCCGGCTACACCTTC
CDR3: CATSRDGLVSGYTF

J: TRBJ2-6
size: many
V: TRBV2
D: NA
DNA: TGTGCCAGCAGTATCGGCTCTGGGGCCAACGTCCTGACTTTC
CDR3: CASSIGSGANVLTF

J: TRBJ2-7
size: many
V: TRBV5-1
D: NA
DNA: TGCGCCAGCAGCTTGGCCTTATTCTCGGAGCAGTACTTC
CDR3: CASSLALFSEQYF

J: TRBJ2-1
size: many
V: TRBV7-2
D: TRBD2
DNA: TGTGCCAGCAGCTTTGGGACTAGCGGGGGGCCGAGGGAGTTCTTC
CDR3: CASSFGTSGGPREFF